The 20 T cell receptor beta chains given below trace back to one sample, sequenced in a study of blood T cells in healthy people across ages. Sample-barcoded 5' priming and a J-beta primer mix drove a second PCR of roughly 7 to 11 cycles. One entry per CDR3 protein, called by TCRdb with MiXCR from the 5' RACE reads. The sample carries some 1.7 million distinct CDR3 sequences, 28% recorded once. Specimen: blood. These TCRs come from a woman aged 25 to 39 in good health.

This clonotype was counted many times. The CDR3 coding sequence is TGTGCCAGCGCCGGGACAGGGACTCGGTACGAGCAGTACTTC. Translation gives CASAGTGTRYEQYF. The chain employs TRBV28 and TRBJ2-7; 9 bases match TRBD1. V lost 8 bases, J lost 4 bases, and 9 bases stayed unmatched. CDR1 and CDR2 (germline): MDHEN, SYDVKM. CDR3 size: 14 residues.

This clonotype was counted only a few times. The CDR3 nucleotides read TGTGCCATCAGCGGGGACCCAGGGAACTACGAGCAGTACTTC. This codes for CAISGDPGNYEQYF. V gene TRBV10-3 combines with J gene TRBJ2-7; D tentatively reads TRBD1 or TRBD2 (5 bases each). Germline CDR1 ENHRY, CDR2 SYGVKD. The CDR3 is 14 amino acids. The V end was cut by 6 bases, the J end by 3 bases, with 15 bases between.

This clonotype has only a few counts. The genes are TRBV4-3 and TRBJ2-1; TRBD2 might be the D (6 bases). V was pared by 1 base and J by 3 bases, with 13 bases between. The CDR3 spans 16 residues. Germline CDR1 is LGHNA and CDR2 is YSLEER. The CDR3 DNA reads TGCGCCAGCAGCCAAGGGACGGGAGCGAACTACAATGAGCAGTTCTTC. This sequence encodes CASSQGTGANYNEQFF.

This clonotype was seen a few times. The J gene is TRBJ1-3, the V gene TRBV29-1, with D possibly matching TRBD1 (5 bases). The V end was cut by 3 bases, the J end by 1 base, with 10 bases between. CDR3 length: 14 residues. Germline V CDR1 and CDR2: SQVTM, ANQGSEA. The CDR3 loop reads CSVDLQGSGNTIYF. The CDR3 nucleotides are TGCAGCGTTGATCTGCAGGGATCTGGAAACACCATATATTTT.

This clonotype came up a few times. CDR3 coding DNA: TGTGCCACCTGGGACTCCCGGCAAGGGCAGCCCCAGCATTTT. As protein: CATWDSRQGQPQHF. The chain combines TRBV6-6 with TRBJ1-5; a possible D gene is TRBD1 (5 bases). The ends were cut back, 10 bases at V and 7 bases at J, with 20 bases in the middle. The CDR3 sequence is 14 residues long. CDR1 and CDR2 from the germline V gene are MNHNY and SVGAGI (reference sequence).

This chain joins TRBV11-2 and TRBJ2-1; 8 nucleotides agree with TRBD2. Germline CDR1 and CDR2: SGHAT and FQNNGV. This CDR3 comprises 16 residues. V lost 3 bases, J lost 7 bases, and 11 bases stayed unmatched. As DNA, the CDR3 is TGTGCCAGCAGCTTCGGCGGGGGGCCGCTTACAAATGAGCAGTTCTTC. This sequence encodes CASSFGGGPLTNEQFF.

This clonotype was detected many times. V and J are TRBV7-2 and TRBJ2-7, with 7 bases aligning to TRBD2. With 5 bases clipped from V and 6 bases from J, the junction kept 13 bases outside the gene matches. The CDR3 is 15 residues long. Looked up from germline, CDR1 is SGHTA and CDR2 is FQGNSA. The DNA for the CDR3 is TGTGCCAGCAGCACGGCCGGGACTACAAGTTTCGAGCAGTACTTC. Translated: CASSTAGTTSFEQYF.

Comments on this clonotype: The limits of the CDR3 on the DNA are not certain, so only TCRdb's listed CDR3 is given. The rearrangement joins TRBV20-1 to TRBJ2-3; the D segment call TRBD2 is taken from the table without a DNA check. Inclusive of both ends, the CDR3 amounts to 16 amino acids. The V gene's germline CDR1 is DFQATT and CDR2 SNEGSKA (reference sequence). The CDR3 loop reads CSARDFAAGASGGEYF.

The chain links TRBV7-3 to TRBJ2-1; TRBD2 might be the D (6 bases). Trimming left V 4 bases short and J 6 bases short, with 22 bases between. The CDR3 is 17 amino acids. Germline V gene sequence: CDR1 SGHTA, CDR2 FQGTGA. For the CDR3, the DNA is TGTGCCAGCAGCTCACCCCATGCCGGGACTGGACGCAATGAGCAGTTCTTC. Protein: CASSSPHAGTGRNEQFF.

The J gene is TRBJ2-2, the V gene TRBV4-3; D remains ambiguous. The CDR3 contains 16 residues. V was shortened by 2 bases and J by 2 bases, with 12 bases between the two germline ends. In germline, CDR1 is LGHNA, CDR2 YSLEER. CDR3 protein: CASSQPFTLNTGELFF. The DNA for the CDR3 is TGCGCCAGCAGCCAACCCTTCACACTCAACACCGGGGAGCTGTTTTTT.

Concerning this clonotype itself: A much bigger clone sits one base away, suggesting this may be a read error. The chain has TRBV29-1 and TRBJ2-7; D may correspond to TRBD1 or TRBD2 (5 bases each). V lost 4 bases and J lost 1, with 11 bases in between. Germline V gene data show CDR1 as SQVTM and CDR2 as ANQGSEA. The CDR3 extends over 13 amino acids. In nucleotides, the CDR3 is TGCAGCGTTGGCTGGGACCGTTCCTACGAGCAGTACTTC. As protein: CSVGWDRSYEQYF.

To note about this clonotype: Its ends do not fully match the called genes, so a read error is possible. The chain couples TRBV15 to TRBJ2-3; tentative D call: TRBD2 (5 bases). This CDR3 is 18 amino acids long. Germline-derived CDR1 and CDR2 are LNHNV and YYDKDF (reference sequence). CDR3 protein: CVTSRYPTGARGTDTQYF. The CDR3 region has the DNA TGTGTCACCAGCAGATACCCCACTGGTGCGAGGGGCACAGATACGCAGTATTTT.

CDR3 nucleotide sequence: TGCGCCAGCAGCTTGTACGGACACAATGAGCAGTTCTTC. Its translation: CASSLYGHNEQFF. The rearrangement joins TRBV5-1 to TRBJ2-1; D gene ambiguous. Trimming removed 1 base from V and 5 bases from J, with 7 bases in between. The CDR3 totals 13 residues. Per germline, CDR1 SGHRS and CDR2 YFSETQ.

This clonotype was detected ten times or more. The chain joins TRBV7-3 to TRBJ2-6; D unclear. Germline values: CDR1 SGHTA, CDR2 FQGTGA. The CDR3 has 16 amino acids. Trimming cost V 6 bases and J 0 bases, with 12 bases left between them. CDR3 coding DNA: TGTGCCAGCAGTCCAAACGGGTACTCTGGGGCCAACGTCCTGACTTTC. Protein sequence: CASSPNGYSGANVLTF. Drawing the rest from reference TRBV7-3 and TRBJ2-6, the complete variable domain is GAGVSQTPSNKVTEKGKYVELRCDPISGHTALYWYRQSLGQGPEFLIYFQGTGAADDSGLPNDRFFAVRPEGSVSTLKIQRTERGDSAVYLCASSPNGYSGANVLTFGAGSRLTVL.

V and J are TRBV7-2 and TRBJ2-7; a weak D match, TRBD2 (7 bases). Between the trimmed V and J ends, which lost 9 bases and 6 bases, there was a span of 21 bases. CDR1 and CDR2 from the germline V gene are SGHTA and FQGNSA. This CDR3 spans 14 amino acids. The CDR3 here is CASCIGGGGSEQYF. CDR3 nucleotides: TGTGCCAGTTGTATAGGTGGGGGGGGCTCCGAGCAGTACTTC. Full variable domain (missing parts from reference TRBV7-2 and TRBJ2-7): GAGVSQSPSNKVTEKGKDVELRCDPISGHTALYWYRQSLGQGLEFLIYFQGNSAPDKSGLPSDRFSAERTGGSVSTLTIQRTQQEDSAVYLCASCIGGGGSEQYFGPGTRLTVT.

This clonotype was detected a few times. The chain recombines TRBV15 with TRBJ2-4; TRBD2 agrees at 9 bases. J was trimmed by 6 bases and V by 5 bases; bases with no gene match: 2. CDR1 and CDR2 from the germline V gene are LNHNV and YYDKDF (reference sequence). The CDR3 runs 13 residues. The CDR3 DNA is TGTGCCACCAGCGTTAGCGGGGGAAACATTCAGTACTTC. Protein product: CATSVSGGNIQYF. Complete variable domain (other parts from reference TRBV15 and TRBJ2-4): DAMVIQNPRYQVTQFGKPVTLSCSQTLNHNVMYWYQQKSSQAPKLLFHYYDKDFNNEADTPDNFQSRRPNTSFCFLDIRSPGLGDTAMYLCATSVSGGNIQYFGAGTRLSVL.

The CDR3 loop reads CASSPRDTVAKNIQYF. Written as DNA, the CDR3 is TGCGCCAGCAGCCCACGGGACACGGTAGCCAAAAACATTCAGTACTTC. The rearrangement joins TRBV5-1 to TRBJ2-4, with a tentative D call TRBD1 (6 bases). The V end was cut by 4 bases, the J end by 0 bases, with 14 bases between. Germline lookup yields CDR1 SGHRS and CDR2 YFSETQ. There are 16 residues in the CDR3. Supplemented by reference TRBV5-1 and TRBJ2-4, the full variable domain reads KAGVTQTPRYLIKTRGQQVTLSCSPISGHRSVSWYQQTPGQGLQFLFEYFSETQRNKGNFPGRFSGRQFSNSRSEMNVSTLELGDSALYLCASSPRDTVAKNIQYFGAGTRLSVL.

V is TRBV29-1 and J is TRBJ2-7; TRBD2 aligns across 11 bases. Per the germline V gene, CDR1 is SQVTM and CDR2 is ANQGSEA. This CDR3 is 13 amino acids long. The J segment lost 3 bases and the V segment lost 8 bases, leaving 6 bases of the junction unmatched. The DNA for the CDR3 is TGCAGCATCCAGACTAGCGGGGACTACGAGCAGTACTTC. Encoded protein: CSIQTSGDYEQYF.

This chain links TRBV5-6 with TRBJ2-1; 7 positions match TRBD1. Germline lookup yields CDR1 SGHDT and CDR2 YYEEEE. This CDR3 comprises 14 residues. With 3 bases clipped from V and 6 bases from J, the junction kept 6 bases outside the gene matches. CDR3 DNA: TGTGCCAGCAGCTGGACGACAGGGAGCAATGAGCAGTTCTTC. Encoded protein: CASSWTTGSNEQFF.

The V call is TRBV18, the J call TRBJ2-5; 7 bases line up with TRBD1. Germline V CDR1 and CDR2: KGHSH, LQKENI. V shed 8 bases, J shed 0 bases, and the junction held 3 bases outside the gene matches. The CDR3 extends over 13 amino acids. CDR3 protein: CASTTGHQETQYF. The CDR3 nucleotides read TGTGCCAGCACGACAGGGCACCAAGAGACCCAGTACTTC.